The 10 T cell receptor beta chains in this list originate from one sample, sequenced in a study of OX40 agonist ivuxolimab in advanced cancers. Sequencing used immunoSEQ multiplex PCR; TCRdb keeps in-frame clones, though not all of them. The sample consists of about 80,000 clones, 80% to 90% of them appearing once. Source: CD4+ or CD8+ T cells sorted from blood, taken in a trial of the OX40 agonist ivuxolimab. All receptors come from an adult with an advanced solid tumor such as melanoma, head and neck, liver or kidney cancer.

The chain joins TRBV19 to TRBJ1-6; no firm D call. There are 13 residues in the CDR3. CDR1 is LNHDA, CDR2 SQIVND, per germline (reference sequence). V lost 3 bases and J lost 8, with 8 bases in between. Here the CDR3 DNA reads TGTGCCAGTAGTATCAACGTGGATTCACCCCTCCACTTT. It translates to CASSINVDSPLHF.

The chain is built from TRBV7-3 and TRBJ2-5; 16 bases match TRBD2. After removal of 5 bases from V and 4 bases from J, the junction contained 7 bases not matched to a gene. Germline V gives CDR1 SGHTA, CDR2 FQGTGA. The length of the CDR3 is 17 residues. The CDR3 region has the DNA TGTGCCAGCAGCATCGGGACTAGCGGGAGGGCAGGAGAGACCCAGTACTTC. It specifies CASSIGTSGRAGETQYF.

The CDR3 bases are TGTGCCAGCAGAGGGGGGTTGCTTAACTATGGCTACACCTTC. Amino acid sequence: CASRGGLLNYGYTF. The rearrangement links TRBV2 to TRBJ1-2; a weak D match, TRBD1 (6 bases). This CDR3 region has 14 residues. Trimming left V 6 bases short and J 1 base short, with 12 bases between. Germline CDR1 reads SNHLY; CDR2 reads FYNNEI.

The genes are TRBV5-4 and TRBJ2-1; 11 bases line up with TRBD2. The V segment lost 4 bases and the J segment 4 bases; nucleotides outside the gene matches: 4. The CDR3 is made up of 15 amino acids. The V gene's germline CDR1 is SGHNT and CDR2 YYREEE (reference sequence). The CDR3 DNA reads TGTGCCAGCAGCCGGACTAGCGGGCCATACAATGAGCAGTTCTTC. Translated, it gives CASSRTSGPYNEQFF.

CDR3 sequence reads: CASSQEQGYGQPQHF. CDR3 nucleotides: TGCGCCAGCAGCCAAGAACAGGGGTATGGTCAGCCCCAGCATTTT. V is TRBV4-1 and J is TRBJ1-5; TRBD1 matches at 7 bases. The CDR3 has 15 amino acids. The V gene end was trimmed by 0 bases and the J gene end by 6 bases; junction bases not matched to a gene: 5. Germline CDR1 MGHRA, CDR2 YSYEKL.

This chain links TRBV28 with TRBJ1-2; tentative D call: TRBD1 (5 bases). Germline V gene lookup returns CDR1 MDHEN and CDR2 SYDVKM. The CDR3 is 12 residues long. CDR3 sequence: CLTAGRGYGYTF. The DNA for the CDR3 is TGTCTAACGGCAGGGAGGGGCTATGGCTACACCTTC.

V gene TRBV7-6 combines with J gene TRBJ1-2, with D perhaps matching TRBD1 (6 bases). Germline CDR1 reads SGHVS; CDR2 reads FNYEAQ. The V and J ends lost 5 bases and 8 bases respectively, with 18 bases between them. This CDR3 has 14 residues. The CDR3 loop is CASSDQGGGEGYTF. The DNA of the CDR3 is TGTGCCAGCAGCGACCAAGGGGGGGGAGAGGGCTACACCTTC.

The chain links TRBV7-2 to TRBJ2-7; 13 nucleotides agree with TRBD2. The CDR3 consists of 14 residues. Unmatched junction bases numbered 2, after V lost 5 bases and J lost 4 bases. The V gene's germline CDR1 is SGHTA and CDR2 FQGNSA. CDR3 bases: TGTGCCAGCAGCCTGGGACTAGCGGGGTACGAGCAGTACTTC. Translation: CASSLGLAGYEQYF.

This chain links TRBV14 with TRBJ2-2; D gene uncertain. This CDR3 is 14 amino acids long. The germline V gene has CDR1 SGHDN and CDR2 FVKESK. V lost 1 base and J 7 bases, leaving 10 bases between the germline ends. In nucleotides, the CDR3 is TGTGCCAGCAGCCAAGCCACAGATTTCGGGGAGCTGTTTTTT. It yields the protein CASSQATDFGELFF.

This rearrangement joins TRBV7-2 to TRBJ1-5; tentative D call: TRBD1 (5 bases). V was clipped by 1 base and J by 0 bases, with 16 bases between them. Germline CDR1 SGHTA, CDR2 FQGNSA. The CDR3 length is 18 residues. CDR3 protein: CASSLDRRQPSSNQPQHF. The CDR3 DNA reads TGTGCCAGCAGCTTAGATCGCAGACAGCCCTCTAGCAATCAGCCCCAGCATTTT.